The rows below give T cell receptor beta chains drawn from one sample of a study of PD-1 blockade in classical Hodgkin lymphoma. Only in-frame clones appear in the TCRdb table, and some are missing; sequencing was by immunoSEQ multiplex PCR. Here the sample spans roughly 29,000 clones, roughly 85% being singletons. Sequenced material: CD4+ T cells from blood, taken before the fourth cycle of nivolumab. The receptors originated from a human donor with classical Hodgkin lymphoma. CDR3s include the opening cysteine and the closing phenylalanine or tryptophan. Only some rows state a clone size, as once, few, many or a class for expanded clones.

v_call: TRBV12-1
clone_size: .
cdr3_aa: CASSQTRLAGGEETQYF

v_call: TRBV6-5
clone_size: .
cdr3_aa: CASSYAQGANYGYTF

v_call: TRBV11-2
clone_size: .
cdr3_aa: CASSPDSQRGTEAFF

v_call: TRBV7-9
clone_size: few
cdr3_aa: CASSPGTGMDQPQHF

v_call: TRBV19
clone_size: .
cdr3_aa: CASAGVVGYTF

v_call: TRBV5-6
clone_size: .
cdr3_aa: CASSLVAGGIHEQYF

v_call: TRBV6-1
clone_size: .
cdr3_aa: CASSTDRGAYGYTF

v_call: TRBV12-2
clone_size: .
cdr3_aa: CASRCPGTVNTGELFF

v_call: TRBV6-5
clone_size: .
cdr3_aa: CASSVRLAGSYEQYF

v_call: TRBV27
clone_size: .
cdr3_aa: CASSAGFFAPHEQYF

v_call: TRBV4-1
clone_size: .
cdr3_aa: CASSQGDWPTANGYTF

v_call: TRBV28
clone_size: .
cdr3_aa: CASSHRGREETQYF

v_call: TRBV14
clone_size: .
cdr3_aa: CASSQDLPGTGELFF

v_call: TRBV19
clone_size: .
cdr3_aa: CASSISTGTGVNEQYF

v_call: TRBV25-1
clone_size: .
cdr3_aa: CASSEVGVGRGDTQYF

v_call: TRBV2
clone_size: .
cdr3_aa: CASMPREGRSGELFF

v_call: TRBV15
clone_size: .
cdr3_aa: CATSRDLNSDRGKGYTF

v_call: TRBV4-1
clone_size: .
cdr3_aa: CASSQRSDQPQHF

v_call: TRBV7-9
clone_size: .
cdr3_aa: CAGLQGNRNTIYF

v_call: TRBV2
clone_size: .
cdr3_aa: CASSAGTVVETQYF

v_call: TRBV30
clone_size: few
cdr3_aa: CAWKLVGAPGAFF

v_call: TRBV10-3
clone_size: .
cdr3_aa: CASSGANEQYF

v_call: TRBV19
clone_size: .
cdr3_aa: CASSGGLAGAKNIQYF

v_call: TRBV11-1
clone_size: .
cdr3_aa: CASSLELVSGVEQYF

v_call: TRBV4-2
clone_size: .
cdr3_aa: CASSQDMTQNTGELFF

v_call: TRBV2
clone_size: .
cdr3_aa: CASSDSSGRGLGEQFF

v_call: TRBV5-1
clone_size: few
cdr3_aa: CASSLGQSSSYEQYF